This T cell receptor (beta chain) was identified in a study of Graves' ophthalmopathy and Graves' hyperthyroidism (dated by TCRdb to 2016 to 2019). Notes on the research overall: Peripheral blood was collected at initial diagnosis, prior to any treatment. To explore V-J signatures that separate ophthalmopathy from hyperthyroidism, a discovery set of about a hundred patients was enrolled, consisting of 43 with ophthalmopathy and fewer than 60 with stable hyperthyroidism. TCR beta repertoire signatures were used to distinguish Graves' ophthalmopathy from Graves' hyperthyroidism and to predict progression to ophthalmopathy. Once sampling was done, hyperthyroidism patients were given methimazole at a starting dose of 30 mg daily, while ophthalmopathy patients were given high-dose intravenous methylprednisolone. T-cell repertoires of thyroid tissue and blood were compared in about six hyperthyroidism patients. An independent validation cohort comprised some 19 hyperthyroidism patients and 17 patients who later progressed from hyperthyroidism to ophthalmopathy. In total, approximately 140 blood samples were TCR-sequenced: 40 to 45 ophthalmopathy, roughly 80 hyperthyroidism and approximately 17 hyperthyroidism-to-ophthalmopathy patients. Results and caveats for the whole study, not just this receptor: Sample size was not predetermined statistically, and investigators were not blinded to group allocation. Ophthalmopathy was separated from stable hyperthyroidism by the 13-signature model with roughly 88% sensitivity and 81% to 84% specificity in cross-validation and with 80%/75% in the test set. In validation, the model predicted ophthalmopathy progression with nearly 71% sensitivity and approximately 75% specificity; 12 predicted patients were CT-confirmed with GO in a median of approximately 6.5 months. Most of the expanded thyroid clonotypes with a frequency above 0.001 were also detected in blood, and it was suggested that the thyroid immune response may be reflected by blood repertoires.

For this clonotype: This receptor's antigen is unknown. Base qualities were left out, and no much larger clone turns up one base away.

The germline V gene encodes CDR1 MGHDK and CDR2 SYGVNS. Trimming removed 8 bases from V and 2 bases from J, leaving 7 bases between the germline ends. Measured from the cysteine to the phenylalanine, the CDR3 is 13 residues long. The sequence is cut down to CDR3 DNA, 39 bases in frame from base 1. For repertoire sequencing, TCR beta CDR3 regions were amplified from RNA transcripts. The first round was an RT-PCR using HTBI primers with the Qiagen OneStep RT-PCR kit, and this first round was followed by a second-round multiplex PCR, then size selection and purification. Sequencing of the libraries was carried out on an Illumina HiSeq2000 in paired-end mode with 100 bp reads. The original methods were these. SOAPnuke was used to process the reads, removing any read that contained adapters or uncalled bases, had a mean Phred below 15, or lacked an exact match to the constant primer or identifier. High-quality paired reads were merged with COPE v1.2.5. Clonotypes were defined as unique nucleotide sequences and were aligned to IMGT TRB V, D and J references using MiTCR v1.1. Only V-J combinations with frequency above 0.0001 were analysed, covering about 99% of repertoires. For each V-J combination, a TCR clonal expansion and chaos score was defined as F50 clonal expansion divided by the chaos observed in the TCRdist matrix. Welch's t-statistics and random forest were used to reduce features to about 14 V-J combinations, which were fed into a naive Bayes classifier. Thyroid-blood repertoire similarity was quantified with the Morisita-Horn index. The public reads were quality trimmed at Q25 with fastp and then assembled into clones with MiXCR by TCRdb, keeping productive beta chains. Rows matching on CDR3 protein sequence are summarized as one entry with the most common DNA and genes. TCRdb assigned the V and J calls; the authors' analysis was not used. The sample profile shows about 740,000 distinct CDR3 sequences; 40% of them were found once. The leading ten clones occupy about 40% of the sample.

Ophthalmopathy patients were characterized by moderately to severely active disease, a Clinical Activity Score of at least 3, a NOSPECS grade of at least 4, and a disease duration under 3 months. Patients with other autoimmune diseases, uncontrolled infections, pregnancy or lactation were excluded. Clinical symptoms, serum thyroxine, TRAb, thyroid ultrasound and orbital computed tomography were used for diagnosis. PBMCs were isolated from approximately 10 ml of fresh peripheral blood by Ficoll-Paque density gradient centrifugation. Total RNA was extracted with Trizol reagent and quality-checked on an Agilent 2100 Bioanalyzer.

The chain uses TRBV25-1 and TRBJ1-6; the D gene cannot be resolved reliably. Sequenced material: peripheral blood. The clonotype comes from an adult man with Graves' ophthalmopathy. The CDR3 in this case is CASRGTYNSPLHF. The nucleotide sequence reads as follows: TGTGCCAGCCGCGGGACCTATAATTCACCCCTCCACTTT.